This is a list of T cell receptor beta chains from one sample in a study of glioma-infiltrating T cells. MiXCR was run by TCRdb on the multiplex PCR reads, yielding one entry per CDR3 protein. Of 100,000 to 150,000 distinct CDR3 sequences in the sample, about 25% were seen once. The sequencing sample was made of glioma tissue, nonneoplastic brain tissue, or PBMCs (not recorded which). The source is a human donor with low-grade glioma or glioblastoma, undergoing nonglioma brain surgery, or in good health (not recorded which). CDR3s include the opening cysteine and the closing phenylalanine or tryptophan. Fields, in order: clone size, D gene, V gene, J gene, CDR3 protein, CDR3 DNA. A D gene is named only where the DNA matches it firmly. The size field is filled for only some rows; it gives once, few, many or a size class.

.	TRBD2	TRBV12-3/TRBV12-4	TRBJ2-4	CASSLPGTSGFRGNIQYF	TGTGCCAGCAGCCTACCCGGGACTAGCGGTTTTCGGGGGAACATTCAGTACTTC
medium-sized	.	TRBV7-9	TRBJ2-1	CASSSGIEQFF	TGTGCCAGCAGCTCAGGGATTGAGCAGTTCTTC
.	.	TRBV4-1	TRBJ2-3	CARSQAPSDTQYF	TGCGCCAGAAGCCAAGCCCCATCAGATACGCAGTATTTT
.	.	TRBV7-9	TRBJ2-1	CASSGDGNEQFF	TGTGCCAGCAGTGGTGACGGCAATGAGCAGTTCTTC
.	TRBD1	TRBV2	TRBJ2-5	CASRGGGQETQYF	TGTGCCAGCAGAGGGGGCGGGCAAGAGACCCAGTACTTC
many	TRBD1	TRBV18	TRBJ2-3	CASSPTLGQTDTQYF	TGTGCCAGCTCACCAACCCTGGGACAGACAGATACGCAGTATTTT
few	.	TRBV28	TRBJ2-3	CASNGRVTSTDTQYF	TGTGCCAGCAACGGGCGAGTTACTAGCACAGATACGCAGTATTTT
.	TRBD1	TRBV4-2	TRBJ2-5	CDSSLGQGGETQYF	TGTGACAGCAGCCTCGGACAGGGTGGCGAGACCCAGTACTTC
few	.	TRBV4-1	TRBJ1-2	CASSQEVVQFNYGYTF	TGCGCCAGCAGCCAAGAAGTCGTACAGTTTAACTATGGCTACACCTTC
many	.	TRBV6-2/TRBV6-3	TRBJ1-3	CASSYSGRSSGNTIYF	TGTGCCAGCAGTTATTCGGGACGGAGCTCTGGAAACACCATATATTTT
.	.	TRBV27	TRBJ2-5	CAGSYSGQKQETQYF	TGTGCCGGCAGTTACTCCGGACAAAAACAAGAGACCCAGTACTTC
few	.	TRBV20-1	TRBJ1-5	CSAPDAGLGGSNQPQHF	TGCAGTGCTCCAGATGCCGGTTTGGGAGGTAGCAATCAGCCCCAGCATTTT
few	.	TRBV27	TRBJ1-4	CASSRDRPYEKLFF	TGTGCCAGCAGTAGGGACCGCCCTTATGAAAAACTGTTTTTT
.	.	TRBV20-1	TRBJ1-3	CSATPTGGLNSGNTIYF	TGCAGTGCTACCCCCACTGGAGGCCTAAACTCTGGAAACACCATATATTTT
.	.	TRBV7-9	TRBJ1-1	CASSHNSAMNTEAFF	TGTGCCAGCAGCCATAATAGCGCGATGAACACTGAAGCTTTCTTT
many	.	TRBV27	TRBJ1-1	CASSFKGTLNTEAFF	TGTGCCAGCAGTTTCAAGGGCACCCTGAACACTGAAGCTTTCTTT
.	.	TRBV28	TRBJ2-2	CASEVPTGELFF	TGTGCCAGCGAGGTCCCCACCGGGGAGCTGTTTTTT
many	.	TRBV7-8	TRBJ1-5	CASSLDRGGNQPQHF	TGTGCCAGCAGCTTAGATCGAGGGGGCAATCAGCCCCAGCATTTT
.	.	TRBV2	TRBJ2-6	CASSATLGQANVLTF	TGTGCCAGCAGTGCCACGCTGGGACAGGCCAACGTCCTGACTTTC
.	.	TRBV7-9	TRBJ2-1	CASSPNRGNEQFF	TGTGCCAGCAGCCCCAACCGGGGAAATGAGCAGTTCTTC
.	.	TRBV11-1	TRBJ1-2	CASSSPGEANYGYTF	TGTGCCAGCAGCTCCCCAGGGGAGGCTAACTATGGCTACACCTTC
.	.	TRBV4-1	TRBJ2-3	CASSQAVGVDTQYF	TGCGCCAGCAGCCAAGCCGTTGGGGTAGATACGCAGTATTTT
few	TRBD2	TRBV20-1	TRBJ2-1	CSARLAGKLTYNEQFF	TGCAGTGCTAGGTTAGCGGGCAAGCTAACCTACAATGAGCAGTTCTTC
.	.	TRBV12-3/TRBV12-4	TRBJ2-2	CAIRIKHTGELFF	TGTGCCATCCGCATTAAACACACCGGGGAGCTGTTTTTT
.	TRBD1	TRBV7-2	TRBJ1-1	CASSWDRGNTEAFF	TGTGCCAGCAGTTGGGACAGGGGGAACACTGAAGCTTTCTTT
many	.	TRBV27	TRBJ2-1	CASRSDNEQFF	TGTGCCAGCAGGTCGGACAATGAGCAGTTCTTC
.	TRBD2	TRBV7-3	TRBJ2-5	CASSPIGTSGVQETQYF	TGTGCCAGCAGCCCTATCGGGACTAGCGGGGTCCAAGAGACCCAGTACTTC
.	.	TRBV10-3	TRBJ1-2	CAISDSQDGTYGYTF	TGTGCCATCAGTGATTCTCAGGACGGGACCTATGGCTACACCTTC
many	.	TRBV20-1	TRBJ2-1	CSARPYNEQFF	TGCAGTGCTCGACCATACAATGAGCAGTTCTTC
.	TRBD2	TRBV29-1	TRBJ2-2	CSVGVSGSTGELFF	TGCAGCGTTGGCGTTAGCGGGAGCACCGGGGAGCTGTTTTTT
many	.	TRBV20-1	TRBJ1-1	CSARGPNTEAFF	TGCAGTGCTAGGGGGCCGAACACTGAAGCTTTCTTT
many	TRBD1	TRBV7-9	TRBJ1-1	CASSSGGYEAFF	TGTGCCAGCAGCTCAGGGGGCTACGAAGCTTTCTTT
few	.	TRBV11-2	TRBJ1-3	CASSWTNTIYF	TGTGCCAGCAGTTGGACAAACACCATATATTTT
few	TRBD2	TRBV25-1	TRBJ2-3	CASSYSSGTSGGSTDTQYF	TGTGCCAGCAGTTACTCGTCCGGGACTAGCGGGGGGTCCACAGATACGCAGTATTTT
many	.	TRBV27	TRBJ2-5	CASSLRTVAETQYF	TGTGCCAGCAGTTTAAGGACGGTCGCGGAGACCCAGTACTTC
.	.	TRBV20-1	TRBJ1-4	CSARDTRGLFF	TGCAGTGCTAGAGATACGAGGGGACTGTTTTTT
.	.	TRBV28	TRBJ1-2	CASSLWQSHYGYTF	TGTGCCAGCAGTTTATGGCAGAGTCACTATGGCTACACCTTC
.	TRBD1	TRBV12-3/TRBV12-4	TRBJ1-1	CASSWTGEAFF	TGTGCCAGCAGTTGGACAGGGGAAGCTTTCTTT
few	.	TRBV2	TRBJ1-4	CASRWTRFNEKLFF	TGTGCCAGCAGATGGACAAGATTTAATGAAAAACTGTTTTTT
.	.	TRBV5-1	TRBJ1-1	CASSNPSFGMNTEAFF	TGCGCCAGCAGCAACCCCTCCTTTGGAATGAACACTGAAGCTTTCTTT
.	TRBD2	TRBV7-9	TRBJ2-1	CASSHPLASGGAKKFF	TGTGCCAGCAGCCATCCACTGGCTAGCGGGGGGGCAAAGAAGTTCTTC
.	.	TRBV19	TRBJ1-4	CATSNAPDEKLFF	TGTGCCACTAGTAACGCCCCGGATGAAAAACTGTTTTTT
many	.	TRBV28	TRBJ2-2	CASSWPNTGELFF	TGTGCCAGCAGCTGGCCGAACACCGGGGAGCTGTTTTTT
few	TRBD1	TRBV29-1	TRBJ1-2	CSVETGRGSYTF	TGCAGCGTTGAGACAGGGAGGGGAAGCTACACCTTC
many	.	TRBV6-1	TRBJ2-1	CASHRSGANEQFF	TGTGCCAGTCACCGCTCAGGGGCAAATGAGCAGTTCTTC
few	TRBD2	TRBV28	TRBJ2-3	CASRGEGITRDTQYF	TGTGCCAGCAGGGGGGAGGGGATTACAAGAGATACGCAGTATTTT
.	.	TRBV7-7	TRBJ2-2	CASSQRREPTGELFF	TGTGCTAGCAGCCAACGTCGGGAGCCAACCGGGGAGCTGTTTTTT
few	.	TRBV7-6	TRBJ2-1	CASSSSQGGGPYNEQFF	TGTGCCAGCAGCTCCTCTCAAGGGGGGGGGCCGTACAATGAGCAGTTCTTC
many	TRBD1	TRBV7-2	TRBJ1-5	CASSLEGAYNQPQHF	TGTGCCAGCAGCTTGGAGGGGGCATACAATCAGCCCCAGCATTTT
.	TRBD1	TRBV10-3	TRBJ2-3	CAISTSGGHGDTQYF	TGTGCCATCAGTACCTCAGGGGGTCATGGGGATACGCAGTATTTT
many	.	TRBV27	TRBJ1-1	CASVGRLTEAFF	TGTGCCAGCGTCGGGCGGCTCACTGAAGCTTTCTTT
.	TRBD1	TRBV28	TRBJ2-5	CASSGVGQGAGTQYF	TGTGCCAGCAGCGGCGTGGGGCAGGGGGCCGGGACCCAGTACTTC
.	.	TRBV7-7	TRBJ2-2	CASRKGELFF	TGTGCCAGCCGAAAGGGGGAGCTGTTTTTT
many	.	TRBV20-1	TRBJ1-5	CSANQPQHF	TGCAGTGCTAATCAGCCCCAGCATTTT
many	TRBD1	TRBV20-1	TRBJ1-1	CSARTTSGGENTEAFF	TGCAGTGCTAGAACCACTTCAGGGGGCGAGAACACTGAAGCTTTCTTT
.	.	TRBV28	TRBJ2-2	CASSQHRNTGELFF	TGTGCCAGCAGTCAGCACAGGAACACCGGGGAGCTGTTTTTT
few	TRBD1	TRBV19	TRBJ2-1	CASTGQGRNEQFF	TGTGCCAGCACTGGACAGGGTAGAAATGAGCAGTTCTTC
many	TRBD1	TRBV6-1	TRBJ2-5	CASGETGIRQETQYF	TGTGCCAGCGGGGAGACAGGGATCCGCCAAGAGACCCAGTACTTC
once	.	TRBV29-1	TRBJ1-2	CSAQRGGGYTF	TGCAGCGCCCAGAGGGGTGGAGGCTACACCTTC
.	TRBD2	TRBV27	TRBJ2-3	CANPRLADRDTQYF	TGTGCCAACCCCCGACTAGCGGATCGTGATACGCAGTATTTT